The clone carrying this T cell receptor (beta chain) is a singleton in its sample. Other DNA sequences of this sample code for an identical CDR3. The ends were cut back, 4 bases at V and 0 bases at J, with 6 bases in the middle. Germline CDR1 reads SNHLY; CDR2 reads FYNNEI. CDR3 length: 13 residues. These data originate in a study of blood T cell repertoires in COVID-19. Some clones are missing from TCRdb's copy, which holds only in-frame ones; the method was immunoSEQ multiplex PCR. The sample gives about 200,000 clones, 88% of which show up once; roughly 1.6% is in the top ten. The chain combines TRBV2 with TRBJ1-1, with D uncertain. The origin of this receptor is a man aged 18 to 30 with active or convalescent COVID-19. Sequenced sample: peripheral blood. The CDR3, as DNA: TGTGCCAGCAGTGTTGGAGTGAACACTGAAGCTTTCTTT. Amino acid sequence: CASSVGVNTEAFF. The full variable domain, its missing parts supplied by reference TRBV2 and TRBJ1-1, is EPEVTQTPSHQVTQMGQEVILRCVPISNHLYFYWYRQILGQKVEFLVSFYNNEISEKSEIFDDQFSVERPDGSNFTLKIRSTKLEDSAMYFCASSVGVNTEAFFGQGTRLTVV.